This TCR beta chain was sequenced for a study of shared T cell receptors in the human thymus. Sequencing was performed with immunoSEQ multiplex PCR; in TCRdb, only in-frame clones are kept and a portion is missing. This sample carries fewer than 700,000 clones, roughly 90% of them seen once, and the ten largest clones take about 0.01%. This sample also appeared in a second study, on human thymus T cells. That report notes: Related research reported highly overlapping thymic repertoires among unrelated individuals.

This TCR derives from a boy under two years old with a congenital heart defect. The sample consisted of thymocytes.

CDR3 in amino acids: CASSPRGGSNEQFF. The CDR3, as DNA: TGTGCCAGCAGTCCCCGGGGTGGGAGCAATGAGCAGTTCTTC. The chain joins TRBV6-5 to TRBJ2-1, with D possibly being TRBD2 (5 bases). The CDR3 is 14 amino acids. Trimming removed 5 bases from V and 6 bases from J, with 14 bases in between. Germline V gene lookup returns CDR1 MNHEY and CDR2 SVGAGI.